This T cell receptor beta chain was profiled in a study of blood T cell repertoires in COVID-19. How the authors handled the data: Estimation of nucleated cell counts was performed using reference gene primer amplification. Repertoires were generated with immunoSEQ multiplex PCR, while TCRdb's copy carries only in-frame clones and drops some. The DNA was the basis for D and trimming; V, J and clone size are from that table. The repertoire includes about 58,000 clones, about 77% of them detected once, and around 32% sits in the top ten. This clone was found many times. From germline, CDR1 is LGHNA and CDR2 YNFKEQ. This CDR3 is 17 amino acids long. V lost 0 bases, J lost 0 bases, and 3 bases stayed unmatched.

The specimen sequenced was peripheral blood. The gene calls are TRBV4-2 and TRBJ2-1; 9 bases match TRBD1. The clonotype comes from a human donor in a cohort sampled during active COVID-19. The CDR3 DNA reads TGTGCCAGCAGCCAAGATGGACAGGGGTCCTCCTACAATGAGCAGTTCTTC. Translated: CASSQDGQGSSYNEQFF.